The 4 T cell receptor beta chains in this list originate from one sample, sequenced in a study of CD8 T cells in Susac syndrome. The RNA input was roughly 0.45 to 1 ug, and it was reverse transcribed with random hexamers. TCRdb re-analysed the immunoSEQ multiplex PCR reads in MiXCR, keeping a single row per CDR3 protein. The table has some 130,000 distinct CDR3 sequences, roughly 94% seen once. Source material: CD8+ T cells from PBMCs. The source of these receptors is a human donor with Susac syndrome.

V usage is TRBV29-1 and J usage is TRBJ2-3, with no clear D. V was cut by 4 bases and J by 1 base, with 3 bases left in between. Looked up from germline, CDR1 is SQVTM and CDR2 is ANQGSEA. The CDR3 consists of 11 residues. The CDR3 sequence: CSVVRTDTQYF. CDR3 bases: TGCAGCGTTGTCCGCACAGATACGCAGTATTTT.

The rearrangement uses TRBV20-1 and TRBJ2-1; D uncertain. V was trimmed by 2 bases and J by 4 bases, leaving 12 bases between them. Germline CDR1 and CDR2: DFQATT and SNEGSKA (reference sequence). This CDR3 region has 14 residues. The CDR3 DNA reads TGCAGTGCTAGACCACAAGACTGGTACAATGAGCAGTTCTTC. Translating it yields CSARPQDWYNEQFF.

This sequence joins TRBV20-1 and TRBJ2-7; 15 bases match TRBD2. The CDR3 loop spans 16 amino acids. V was clipped by 6 bases and J by 3 bases; unmatched bases: 9. From germline, CDR1 is DFQATT and CDR2 SNEGSKA (reference sequence). The CDR3 nucleotides read TGCAGTGCCTCCTCCGGGACTAGCGGGGGGCTCTACGAGCAGTACTTC. This codes for CSASSGTSGGLYEQYF.

This clonotype is a singleton in its sample. The chain recombines TRBV12-3 or TRBV12-4 with TRBJ1-2; tentatively, D is TRBD1 (6 bases). This CDR3 region has 14 residues. Trimming removed 10 bases at V and 8 bases at J, with 23 bases between. CDR3 sequence (DNA): TGTGCCAACGAATGGGGACATCGGAAGAGAGGCTACACCTTC. As protein: CANEWGHRKRGYTF.